This record covers a single T cell receptor (beta chain). Its antigen is not known. This record comes from a study of T cell responses to AZD1222 COVID-19 vaccine. Background on the study: Doses given second, at about 4 or about 12 weeks, were pooled.

Study results and limitations: Two AZD1222 doses significantly raised spike-specific TCR breadth and depth over controls.

There are 12 residues in the CDR3. Per germline, CDR1 SGHDN and CDR2 FVKESK. With 4 bases removed from V and 4 bases from J, the gap between germline ends came to 8 bases. Profiled with immunoSEQ multiplex PCR; TCRdb holds only in-frame clones, not every one. This sample carries some 190,000 clones, 80% to 90% of them seen once, and the ten largest clones take 6.5% to 7%. Sequencing used peripheral blood, obtained on day 0 of AZD1222 vaccination. The chain combines TRBV14 with TRBJ2-7; no clear D gene. The clonotype originates from an adult in good health. The CDR3 bases are TGTGCCAGCAGCCTCAGGTTGTACGAGCAGTACTTC. This encodes CASSLRLYEQYF.